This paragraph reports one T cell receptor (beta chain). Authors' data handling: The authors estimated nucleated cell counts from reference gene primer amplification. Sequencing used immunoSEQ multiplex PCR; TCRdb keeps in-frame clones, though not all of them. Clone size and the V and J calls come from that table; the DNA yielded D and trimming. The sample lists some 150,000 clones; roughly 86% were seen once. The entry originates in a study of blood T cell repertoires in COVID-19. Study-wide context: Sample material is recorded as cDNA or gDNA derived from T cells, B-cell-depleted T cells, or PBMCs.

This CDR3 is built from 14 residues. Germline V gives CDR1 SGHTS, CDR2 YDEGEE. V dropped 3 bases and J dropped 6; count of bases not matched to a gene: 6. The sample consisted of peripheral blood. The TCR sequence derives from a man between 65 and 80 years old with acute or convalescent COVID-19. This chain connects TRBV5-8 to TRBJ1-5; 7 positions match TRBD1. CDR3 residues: CASSSGQWGQPQHF. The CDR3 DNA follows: TGTGCCAGCAGCTCGGGACAGTGGGGTCAGCCCCAGCATTTT.